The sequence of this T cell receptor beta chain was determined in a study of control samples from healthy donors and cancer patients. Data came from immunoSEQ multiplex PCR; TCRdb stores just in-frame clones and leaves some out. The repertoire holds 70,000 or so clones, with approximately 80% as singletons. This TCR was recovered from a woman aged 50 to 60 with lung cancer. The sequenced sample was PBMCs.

The CDR3 coding sequence is TGTGCCAGCAGCTCCCCGGACAGGGCTTACGAGCAGTACTTC. Protein sequence: CASSSPDRAYEQYF. The V gene is TRBV7-9, the J gene TRBJ2-7, with 8 bases identical to TRBD1. Trimming at V came to 4 bases and at J to 4 bases, leaving 6 bases not matched to a gene. Germline V CDR1 and CDR2: SEHNR, FQNEAQ (reference sequence). The CDR3 loop spans 14 amino acids.